This TCR beta chain was captured in a study of blood T cell repertoires in COVID-19. J was trimmed by 7 bases and V by 2 bases; bases with no gene match: 10. Germline-derived CDR1 and CDR2 are LGHNA and YSLEER. CDR3 length: 15 amino acids. Generated by immunoSEQ multiplex PCR, the TCRdb table keeps only in-frame clones and is missing some. The sample carries about 280,000 clones, approximately 85% recorded once. The chain uses TRBV4-3 and TRBJ1-1; the match to TRBD1 covers 7 bases. The source of this sequence is a young man with active or convalescent COVID-19. Sequencing was done on a sample of peripheral blood. CDR3 region: CASSQYNRQGLEAFF. In nucleotides, the CDR3 is TGCGCCAGCAGCCAATACAACCGACAGGGACTTGAAGCTTTCTTT.